The 21 T cell receptor beta chains below come from one sample, sequenced in a study of beta chain features in type 1 diabetes (dated by TCRdb to 2017 to 2018). Library preparation was by the immunoSEQ multiplex PCR assay. All of the isolated RNA was reverse transcribed with the High Capacity cDNA Reverse Transcription Kit, so expressed TCRB transcripts were sequenced. Sourced from immuneACCESS, this table was stored by TCRdb with only in-frame sequences that have V and J called. A share of the clones is absent; for the studies checked, an unresolved V gene accounts for under half, and the remainder has no known explanation. The sample table shows around 320,000 clones, and around 13% are seen once. About 6.7% of the sample comes from the top ten. The material sequenced was central memory CD4+ T cells from blood. Source of these receptors: a man aged 30 to 45 in good health.

In regard to this clone: Germline and junction disagree at one end, which may indicate a read error. Distinct nucleotide sequences in the sample also encode this CDR3. The rearrangement links TRBV6-5 to TRBJ1-5; D gene ambiguous. Germline V CDR1 and CDR2: MNHEY, SVGAGI. The CDR3 runs 15 residues. CDR3 DNA: TGTGCCAGCAGTCCTTTAGGCGGGAGCAATCAGCCTCAGCATTTT. This encodes CASSPLGGSNQPQHF.

Many counts were recorded for this clone. J is TRBJ2-5 and V is TRBV7-9; D is undetermined. V lost 1 base to trimming and J lost 7 bases, with 13 bases between them. There are 14 residues in the CDR3. The germline CDR1 and CDR2 sequences are SEHNR and FQNEAQ (reference sequence). This CDR3 is CASSLESQTGTQYF. As DNA, the CDR3 is TGTGCCAGCAGCTTAGAATCCCAGACGGGGACCCAGTACTTC.

The V call is TRBV7-8, the J call TRBJ2-2; perhaps TRBD2 as D (6 bases). Germline values: CDR1 SGHVS, CDR2 FQNEAQ. Trimming took off 5 bases at V and 2 bases at J, with 15 bases between the two ends. The CDR3 spans 16 residues. The CDR3 nucleotides are TGTGCCAGCAGCCCAACCGGGACTCCTAACACCGGGGAGCTGTTTTTT. Amino acids: CASSPTGTPNTGELFF.

The chain uses TRBV10-3 and TRBJ2-2; the match to TRBD1 covers 12 bases. J was trimmed by 7 bases and V by 0 bases; bases with no gene match: 6. Germline V CDR1 and CDR2: ENHRY, SYGVKD. The CDR3 has 17 amino acids. CDR3 amino acids: CAISESPGQGAGGELFF. CDR3 DNA sequence: TGTGCCATCAGTGAGTCCCCGGGACAGGGGGCTGGCGGGGAGCTGTTTTTT.

This clone came up a few times. The gene calls are TRBV6-5 and TRBJ1-2; D not resolved. CDR1 and CDR2 from the germline V gene are MNHEY and SVGAGI. The CDR3 is 14 residues long. Trimming removed 6 bases from V and 3 bases from J, with 14 bases in between. Written as DNA, the CDR3 is TGTGCCAGCAGCCCCGAGGTAGCTTACTATGGCTACACCTTC. This codes for CASSPEVAYYGYTF.

The chain couples TRBV4-1 to TRBJ1-6, with 8 positions matching TRBD1. Germline V gene lookup returns CDR1 MGHRA and CDR2 YSYEKL. The V segment lost 3 bases and the J segment 7 bases; nucleotides outside the gene matches: 2. There are 14 residues in the CDR3. The CDR3 reads CASSQQGANSPLHF. In nucleotides, the CDR3 is TGCGCCAGCAGCCAGCAGGGGGCGAATTCACCCCTCCACTTT.

The V gene is TRBV4-3, the J gene TRBJ2-3; D is uncertain. The V gene's germline CDR1 is LGHNA and CDR2 YSLEER. Trimming took 0 bases from V and 8 from J, leaving 9 bases between them. This CDR3 has 13 residues. This CDR3 reads CASSQEAASTQYF. As DNA, the CDR3 is TGCGCCAGCAGCCAAGAGGCCGCGTCTACGCAGTATTTT.

A few counts support this clone. The chain carries TRBV5-4 and TRBJ1-5; D ambiguous. This CDR3 has 15 residues. From germline, CDR1 is SGHNT and CDR2 YYREEE (reference sequence). Trimming removed 1 base at V and 2 bases at J, with 10 bases between. The CDR3 spells CASSLSGVGNQPQHF. Written as DNA, the CDR3 is TGTGCCAGCAGCTTGTCCGGAGTTGGCAATCAGCCCCAGCATTTT.

The V call is TRBV7-9, the J call TRBJ2-1, with 9 bases identical to TRBD1. The junction had 7 bases not matched to a gene; V was cut back by 5 bases and J by 5 bases. The CDR3 extends over 15 amino acids. CDR1 and CDR2 from the germline V gene are SEHNR and FQNEAQ (reference sequence). CDR3: CASSNGQGNDNEQFF. CDR3 sequence (DNA): TGTGCCAGCAGCAATGGACAGGGGAATGACAATGAGCAGTTCTTC.

About this clone itself: Other nucleotide sequences from this sample produce the same CDR3. The rearrangement links TRBV2 to TRBJ1-5, with 10 bases lining up with TRBD1. J was trimmed by 4 bases and V by 6 bases; bases with no gene match: 6. The CDR3 has 15 residues. Germline V gene sequence: CDR1 SNHLY, CDR2 FYNNEI. The CDR3: CASRDRTGGNQPQHF. The CDR3 nucleotides read TGTGCCAGCAGGGACAGGACAGGGGGAAATCAGCCCCAGCATTTT.

This clone has just a few counts. The rearrangement links TRBV6-6 to TRBJ1-4, with unresolved D. V was cut by 11 bases and J by 0 bases, with 10 bases left in between. The CDR3 is made up of 13 amino acids. Germline CDR1 and CDR2: MNHNY and SVGAGI (reference sequence). The CDR3 is CAGQETTNEKLFF. The DNA of the CDR3 is TGTGCCGGGCAGGAGACAACTAATGAAAAACTGTTTTTT.

This clone was picked up a small number of times. The chain employs TRBV6-1 and TRBJ2-1; possibly TRBD1 for D (7 bases). The CDR3 contains 14 residues. The V end was cut by 8 bases, the J end by 8 bases, with 19 bases between. The germline V gene encodes CDR1 MNHNS and CDR2 SASEGT. CDR3 amino acids: CASPNGRGAHEQFF. CDR3 DNA sequence: TGTGCCAGCCCAAATGGCAGGGGGGCCCATGAGCAGTTCTTC.

This clone has just a few counts. V usage is TRBV5-1 and J usage is TRBJ1-5; possibly TRBD1 for D (5 bases). CDR1 and CDR2 from the germline V gene are SGHRS and YFSETQ. V gave up 4 bases and J gave up 6 bases, with 14 bases separating them. This CDR3 region has 14 residues. The CDR3 region is CASSVGGSGQPQHF. The CDR3 DNA reads as TGCGCCAGCAGCGTTGGGGGGAGTGGTCAGCCCCAGCATTTT.

This sequence joins TRBV5-6 and TRBJ1-1; D may be TRBD1 (5 bases). Germline V gives CDR1 SGHDT, CDR2 YYEEEE. With 10 bases removed from V and 7 bases from J, the gap between germline ends came to 20 bases. This CDR3 is built from 13 residues. In DNA, the CDR3 is TGTGCCGGATCAAGGGGCATTAACGTTGAAGCTTTCTTT. Protein: CAGSRGINVEAFF.

The CDR3 region is CASSQDPAGGPSYNEQFF. The DNA of the CDR3 is TGCGCCAGCAGCCAAGATCCAGCGGGGGGGCCGTCCTACAATGAGCAGTTCTTC. The rearrangement uses TRBV4-3 and TRBJ2-1; 10 nucleotides match TRBD2. The CDR3 sequence is 18 residues long. Germline V gene sequence: CDR1 LGHNA, CDR2 YSLEER. Losses at the gene ends were 0 bases for V and 1 base for J; bases not matched to a gene: 6.

The chain employs TRBV19 and TRBJ2-3; 10 nucleotides match TRBD1. The CDR3 contains 14 residues. Trimming took 5 bases from V and 3 from J; bases not matched to a gene: 2. Germline CDR1 LNHDA, CDR2 SQIVND (reference sequence). The CDR3 is CASSRTGGTDTQYF. The CDR3 nucleotides read TGTGCCAGTAGTCGGACAGGGGGGACAGATACGCAGTATTTT.

The chain uses TRBV25-1 and TRBJ2-2; tentative D call: TRBD2 (5 bases). V was trimmed by 5 bases and J by 6 bases, leaving 10 bases between them. CDR1 and CDR2 (germline): MGHDK, SYGVNS. The CDR3 has 13 residues. In DNA, the CDR3 is TGTGCCAGCAGTAGAGGGTTCGCCGGGGAGCTGTTTTTT. Its protein product is CASSRGFAGELFF.

This clone turned up a few times. The genes are TRBV12-5 and TRBJ1-1; 9 bases map to TRBD1. CDR1 and CDR2 from the germline V gene are LGHNT and FRNRAP. Germline trimming cut 1 base from V and 0 bases from J; bases unmatched to any gene: 0. The CDR3 is 15 amino acids. In DNA form, the CDR3 reads TGTGCTAGTGGTTTGGGACAGGGGGTGAACACTGAAGCTTTCTTT. Its translation: CASGLGQGVNTEAFF. The full variable domain, its missing parts supplied by reference TRBV12-5 and TRBJ1-1, is DARVTQTPRHKVTEMGQEVTMRCQPILGHNTVFWYRQTMMQGLELLAYFRNRAPLDDSGMPKDRFSAEMPDATLATLKIQPSEPRDSAVYFCASGLGQGVNTEAFFGQGTRLTVV.

This clone has a handful of counts. A much more abundant neighbour one base away suggests this may be a read error. The V and J genes are TRBV4-3 and TRBJ2-2, with no clear D. The germline V gene has CDR1 LGHNA and CDR2 YSLEER. Trimming pared 3 bases from V and 6 bases from J, leaving 5 bases between. This CDR3 has 12 residues. The CDR3 here is CASSHGPGELFF. The CDR3 DNA reads as TGCGCCAGCAGCCATGGGCCCGGGGAGCTGTTTTTT.

Concerning this clone itself: A much more abundant neighbour one base away suggests this may be a read error. The chain combines TRBV7-8 with TRBJ2-3; D remains unclear. Germline lookup yields CDR1 SGHVS and CDR2 FQNEAQ. V was clipped by 4 bases and J by 4 bases, with 3 bases between them. There are 11 residues in the CDR3. The CDR3 loop reads CASSSADTQYF. For the CDR3, the DNA is TGTGCCAGCAGCTCTGCAGATACGCAGTATTTT.

This clone was seen a handful of times. J is TRBJ1-5 and V is TRBV15; 9 bases fit TRBD1. This CDR3 comprises 15 residues. The J segment lost 3 bases and the V segment lost 5 bases, leaving 5 bases of the junction unmatched. The germline CDR1 and CDR2 sequences are LNHNV and YYDKDF (reference sequence). This chain's CDR3 is CATSVRTGANQPQHF. The CDR3 DNA reads TGTGCCACCAGCGTTAGGACAGGGGCCAATCAGCCCCAGCATTTT.